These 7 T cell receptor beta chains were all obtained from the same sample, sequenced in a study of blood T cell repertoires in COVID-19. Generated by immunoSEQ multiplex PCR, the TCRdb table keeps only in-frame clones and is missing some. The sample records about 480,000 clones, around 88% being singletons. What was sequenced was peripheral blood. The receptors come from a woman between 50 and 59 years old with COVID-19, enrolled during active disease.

The CDR3 is CASSPGTGQETQYF. Here the CDR3 DNA reads TGTGCCAGCAGCCCTGGGACAGGGCAAGAGACCCAGTACTTC. V usage is TRBV5-4 and J usage is TRBJ2-5; 9 positions match TRBD1. Trimming took 4 bases from V and 2 from J; bases not matched to a gene: 3. The CDR3 totals 14 residues. Germline loops: CDR1 SGHNT, CDR2 YYREEE (reference sequence).

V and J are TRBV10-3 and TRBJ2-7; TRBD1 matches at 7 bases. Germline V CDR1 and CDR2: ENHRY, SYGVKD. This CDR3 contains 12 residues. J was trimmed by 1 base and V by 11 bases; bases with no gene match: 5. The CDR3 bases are TGTGCCGGGGGACAGAATTCCTACGAGCAGTACTTC. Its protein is CAGGQNSYEQYF.

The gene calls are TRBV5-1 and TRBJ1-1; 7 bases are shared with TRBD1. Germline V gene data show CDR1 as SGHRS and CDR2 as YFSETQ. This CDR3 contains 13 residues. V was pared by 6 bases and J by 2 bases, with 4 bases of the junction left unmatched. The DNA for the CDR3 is TGCGCCAGCACCCGGGACAGTAACACTGAAGCTTTCTTT. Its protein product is CASTRDSNTEAFF.

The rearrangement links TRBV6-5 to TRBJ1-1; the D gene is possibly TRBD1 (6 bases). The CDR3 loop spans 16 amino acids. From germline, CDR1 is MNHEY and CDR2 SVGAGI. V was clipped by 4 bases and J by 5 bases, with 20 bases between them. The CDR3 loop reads CASSLMGALTETEAFF. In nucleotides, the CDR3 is TGTGCCAGCAGTTTAATGGGGGCGCTTACTGAAACTGAAGCTTTCTTT.

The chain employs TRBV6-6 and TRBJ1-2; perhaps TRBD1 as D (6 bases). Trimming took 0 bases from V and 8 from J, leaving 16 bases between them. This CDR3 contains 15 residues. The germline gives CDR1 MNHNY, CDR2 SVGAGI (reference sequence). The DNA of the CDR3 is TGTGCCAGCAGTTACTCCCCCGTACAGGGAAGAGGCTACACCTTC. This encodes CASSYSPVQGRGYTF.

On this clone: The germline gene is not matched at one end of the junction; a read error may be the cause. CDR3 DNA sequence: TGTGCCAGCAGTCACTATGAAGGACAGGGGCATCCATCCTTC. It encodes CASSHYEGQGHPSF. The chain couples TRBV2 to TRBJ1-2; TRBD1 aligns across 9 bases. Germline V gene sequence: CDR1 SNHLY, CDR2 FYNNEI. This CDR3 contains 14 residues.

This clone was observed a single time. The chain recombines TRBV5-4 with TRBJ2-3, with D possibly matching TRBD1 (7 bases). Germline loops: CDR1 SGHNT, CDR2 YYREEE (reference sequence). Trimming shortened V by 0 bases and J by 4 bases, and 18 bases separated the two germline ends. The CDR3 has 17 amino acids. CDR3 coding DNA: TGTGCCAGCAGCTTGGGAGGAGGGGGCGGACGCGCAGATACGCAGTATTTT. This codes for CASSLGGGGGRADTQYF.